The text below deals with one T cell receptor (beta chain). This record belongs to a study of blood T cell repertoires in COVID-19. The assay was immunoSEQ multiplex PCR, and TCRdb's table has in-frame clones only and misses some. Among a few hundred thousand clones listed, around four fifths were seen once. The CDR3 loop spans 15 amino acids. Trimming removed 7 bases at V and 5 bases at J, with 19 bases between. Germline CDR1 reads SGHAT; CDR2 reads FQNNGV. The sequence was collected from a man between 60 and 70 years old who had recovered from COVID-19. The chain joins TRBV11-2 to TRBJ2-3; TRBD2 is a possible D gene (6 bases). The sample taken for sequencing was peripheral blood. This CDR3 is CASTPPEGLGDTQYF. The CDR3, as DNA: TGTGCCAGCACCCCTCCGGAGGGGCTTGGAGATACGCAGTATTTT.